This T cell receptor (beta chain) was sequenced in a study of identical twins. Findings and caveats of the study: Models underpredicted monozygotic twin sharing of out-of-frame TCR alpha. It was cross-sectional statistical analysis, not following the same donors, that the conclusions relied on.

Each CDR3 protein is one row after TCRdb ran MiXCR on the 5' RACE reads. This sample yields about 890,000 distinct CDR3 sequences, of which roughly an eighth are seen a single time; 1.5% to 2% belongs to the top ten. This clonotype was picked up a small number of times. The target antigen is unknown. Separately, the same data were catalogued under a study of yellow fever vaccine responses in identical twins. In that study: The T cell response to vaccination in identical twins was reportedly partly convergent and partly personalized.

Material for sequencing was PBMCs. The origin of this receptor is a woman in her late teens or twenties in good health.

Written as DNA, the CDR3 is TGTGCTAGTGGCCGACAGTCCACCGGGGAGCTGTTTTTT. Translating it yields CASGRQSTGELFF. The chain has TRBV12-5 and TRBJ2-2; D possibly corresponds to TRBD1 (5 bases). This CDR3 has 13 residues. CDR1 is LGHNT, CDR2 FRNRAP, per germline. Trimming removed 6 bases from V and 4 bases from J, with 9 bases in between.